A selection of T cell receptor beta chains follows, all from one sample in a study of T cells after yellow fever vaccination. TCRdb reprocessed the 5' RACE reads via MiXCR and lists one record per CDR3 protein. The table records roughly 45,000 distinct CDR3 sequences, 6% to 7% of them present only once. The starting material was PBMCs, either bulk or a sorted T-cell subset (CD4+, CD8+, memory, or dextramer-sorted; not recorded which), obtained 45 days after the yellow fever booster vaccination. The receptors come from a man younger than 45 who received the YFV17D yellow fever vaccine. The CDR3 runs from the conserved cysteine through the conserved F or W. The D gene is left open where the match is weak. The listing skips clone size in some rows; elsewhere it reads once, few, many or a size class.

TRBV19,many,TRBD2,TRBJ2-1,TGTGCCAGTAGTACACCCTCGGCCGGGACTAGCGGGAGTAAGCAGTTCTTC,CASSTPSAGTSGSKQFF
TRBV4-2,many,.,TRBJ2-1,TGTGCCAGCAGCCAAGTCGGAACAGGCATCAATGAGCAGTTCTTC,CASSQVGTGINEQFF
TRBV6-1,.,.,TRBJ1-1,TGTGCCAGCAGTGAATCACAGGACAGAGTAGCTTTCTTT,CASSESQDRVAFF
TRBV6-1,.,.,TRBJ1-2,TGTGCCAGCACCCGGAATCCGCAGGATGGCTACACCTTC,CASTRNPQDGYTF
TRBV20-1,many,.,TRBJ1-5,TGCAGTGCTAGGGAGGTGGGGGGCAATCAGCCCCAGCATTTT,CSAREVGGNQPQHF
TRBV5-1,.,.,TRBJ1-2,TGCGCCAGCAGAACTACAGGGTTGGGCGGCTACACCTTC,CASRTTGLGGYTF
TRBV12-3/TRBV12-4,many,.,TRBJ2-1,TGTGCCAGCAGTTCCTTCAGACAGGGAGGGCAGTTCTTC,CASSSFRQGGQFF
TRBV7-6,.,TRBD1,TRBJ1-2,TGTGCCAGCAGCCTAGACGACAGGGGGCGAGGCTACACCTTC,CASSLDDRGRGYTF
TRBV18,.,TRBD1,TRBJ1-2,TGTGCCAGCTCACCACCGGGACAGGGGGTCTATGGCTACACCTTC,CASSPPGQGVYGYTF
TRBV6-2/TRBV6-3,few,.,TRBJ2-2,TGTGCCAGCAAGTCGTACCGGGATTCGAACACCGGGGAGCTGTTTTTT,CASKSYRDSNTGELFF
TRBV18,few,.,TRBJ1-1,TGTGCCAGCTCACCAACAAGGTCCACTGAAGCTTTCTTT,CASSPTRSTEAFF
TRBV30,many,.,TRBJ2-2,TGTGCCTGGAGTGGTTCCCAGGTGTCGGACACCGGGGAGCTGTTTTTT,CAWSGSQVSDTGELFF
TRBV6-5,many,TRBD1,TRBJ2-1,TGTGCCAGCAGTTACAGGAGTCCGGGACAGCACAATGAGCAGTTCTTC,CASSYRSPGQHNEQFF
TRBV5-1,few,.,TRBJ2-3,TGCGCCAGCAGAGGCGAGGGACTCCCCCCATTCGATACGCAGTATTTT,CASRGEGLPPFDTQYF
TRBV12-3/TRBV12-4,many,.,TRBJ1-2,TGTGCCAGCAGTCCGGGGTTAGCTGGCTACACCTTC,CASSPGLAGYTF
TRBV20-1,many,TRBD2,TRBJ2-5,TGCAGTGCTAGGGGGACTAGTCGCCAAGAGACCCAGTACTTC,CSARGTSRQETQYF
TRBV28,few,.,TRBJ2-5,TGTGCCAGCAGTAACCAAGAGACCCAGTACTTC,CASSNQETQYF
TRBV20-1,many,.,TRBJ2-1,TGCAGTGCTAGAGGGACTCCGCAGTTCTTC,CSARGTPQFF
TRBV18,many,.,TRBJ2-3,TGTGCCAGCTCACCACGGGGGTGGGGCCAGGATACGCAGTATTTT,CASSPRGWGQDTQYF
TRBV20-1,many,TRBD1,TRBJ1-6,TGCAGTGCTACCCCCCACAGGGGTAATTCACCCCTCCACTTT,CSATPHRGNSPLHF
TRBV24-1,many,.,TRBJ2-3,TGTGCCACCAGTGATTTGCTCCAGAAGCAGTATTTT,CATSDLLQKQYF
TRBV12-3/TRBV12-4,medium-sized,TRBD1,TRBJ2-3,TGTGCCAGCAAAAGACAGGGCCTCACAGATACGCAGTATTTT,CASKRQGLTDTQYF
TRBV5-1,few,TRBD1,TRBJ1-4,TGCGCCAGCAGCTTGGCCGGAGGGACAGGGAATGAAAAACTGTTTTTT,CASSLAGGTGNEKLFF
TRBV7-2,.,TRBD2,TRBJ2-1,TGTGCCAGCAGCTTAACGGGAGGGTCTTACAATGAGCAGTTCTTC,CASSLTGGSYNEQFF
TRBV20-1,many,TRBD1,TRBJ2-7,TGCAGTGCTAGAGATCCCCGACAGGGGACAGAATACGAGCAGTACTTC,CSARDPRQGTEYEQYF
TRBV7-3,.,TRBD2,TRBJ2-1,TGTGCCAGCAGCCCCTTGACTAGCGGAAGCTCCTACAATGAGCAGTTCTTC,CASSPLTSGSSYNEQFF
TRBV29-1,many,.,TRBJ2-3,TGCAGCGTTGATCGGGATACGCAGTATTTT,CSVDRDTQYF
TRBV27,many,TRBD1,TRBJ1-6,TGTGCCAGCAGCGCCGGGACAGGGTATAATTCACCCCTCCACTTT,CASSAGTGYNSPLHF
TRBV28,many,.,TRBJ2-7,TGTGCCAGCAGTTTTCCGGGACAAGCCTACGAGCAGTACTTC,CASSFPGQAYEQYF
TRBV10-3,few,TRBD2,TRBJ2-1,TGTGCCATCAGTGGGGTCCTGACTAGCTTTGAGCAGTTCTTC,CAISGVLTSFEQFF
TRBV11-2,many,TRBD2,TRBJ2-1,TGTGCCAGCAGCCGGACTAGCGGGACAGGAGGATGGGCCTACAATGAGCAGTTCTTC,CASSRTSGTGGWAYNEQFF
TRBV6-2/TRBV6-3,many,TRBD2,TRBJ2-7,TGTGCCAGCAAATCCGGGACTAGCGGGACATACGAGCAGTACTTC,CASKSGTSGTYEQYF
TRBV5-1,many,.,TRBJ2-2,TGCGCCAGCAGCCCAGGGGACTACCTTGTGGAGCTGTTTTTT,CASSPGDYLVELFF
TRBV4-3,few,TRBD2,TRBJ2-2,TGCGCCAGCAGCCAAGTTCCAGCGGGAGGGCCAGACACCGGGGAGCTGTTTTTT,CASSQVPAGGPDTGELFF
TRBV20-1,.,.,TRBJ1-5,TGCAGTGCTAGAGATCGTCAGCCCGGGCAGCCCCAGCATTTT,CSARDRQPGQPQHF
TRBV4-3,many,.,TRBJ1-5,TGCGCCAGCAGCCGCCTGGTGGGCCAGCCCCAGCATTTT,CASSRLVGQPQHF
TRBV6-2/TRBV6-3,many,.,TRBJ2-1,TGTGCCAGCAGTCTACTAGCTAGGTGGGGTGAGCAGTTCTTC,CASSLLARWGEQFF
TRBV11-2,many,.,TRBJ1-1,TGTGCCAGCAGCCTTGCCCGGACCACTGAAGCTTTCTTT,CASSLARTTEAFF
TRBV20-1,many,.,TRBJ2-7,TGCAGTGCTACGACCCCCTCCGGGGCCTACGTCGAGCAGTACTTC,CSATTPSGAYVEQYF
TRBV7-9,few,TRBD1,TRBJ2-3,TGTGCCAGCAGCCCTCAGGGGGCAGATACGCAGTATTTT,CASSPQGADTQYF
TRBV6-5,medium-sized,TRBD2,TRBJ2-2,TGTGCCAGCAGTTACAGGGGTTTGGGGGGGTGGACGAACACCGGGGAGCTGTTTTTT,CASSYRGLGGWTNTGELFF
TRBV6-2/TRBV6-3,few,.,TRBJ2-5,TGTGCCAGCAGTTATACGTTGGAGACCCAGTACTTC,CASSYTLETQYF
TRBV5-5,few,TRBD1,TRBJ1-3,TGTGCCAGCAGCGCCCGGGACAGCTCTGGAAACACCATATATTTT,CASSARDSSGNTIYF
TRBV20-1,few,.,TRBJ1-4,TGCAGTGCTGGGAAAGCCAGTACAACTAATGAAAAACTGTTTTTT,CSAGKASTTNEKLFF
TRBV5-1,.,.,TRBJ2-1,TGCGCCAGCAGCCTGGAGATTCCCAATGAGCAGTTCTTC,CASSLEIPNEQFF
TRBV27,few,TRBD2,TRBJ2-3,TGTGCCAGCAGTTATCAGCGGGAGACAGATACGCAGTATTTT,CASSYQRETDTQYF
TRBV5-4,many,TRBD1,TRBJ2-7,TGTGCCAGCAGCTACCGGGACAGGGTCCTCGAGCAGTACTTC,CASSYRDRVLEQYF
TRBV5-1,many,.,TRBJ1-1,TGCGCCAGCAGCTTGTGGGGGGCCGGCACTGAAGCTTTCTTT,CASSLWGAGTEAFF
TRBV12-5,many,TRBD1,TRBJ2-6,TGTGCTAGTGGTTTAGGCACAGGGGGCTTTTATGGGGCCAACGTCCTGACTTTC,CASGLGTGGFYGANVLTF
TRBV20-1,many,.,TRBJ2-2,TGCAGTGCTAGAGATCTTTTAAGCGGTGAGGGCACCGGGGAGCTGTTTTTT,CSARDLLSGEGTGELFF
TRBV12-3/TRBV12-4,many,TRBD2,TRBJ2-1,TGTGCCAGCAGATTAGACGCGGGACTACCCGTATTC,CASRLDAGLPVF